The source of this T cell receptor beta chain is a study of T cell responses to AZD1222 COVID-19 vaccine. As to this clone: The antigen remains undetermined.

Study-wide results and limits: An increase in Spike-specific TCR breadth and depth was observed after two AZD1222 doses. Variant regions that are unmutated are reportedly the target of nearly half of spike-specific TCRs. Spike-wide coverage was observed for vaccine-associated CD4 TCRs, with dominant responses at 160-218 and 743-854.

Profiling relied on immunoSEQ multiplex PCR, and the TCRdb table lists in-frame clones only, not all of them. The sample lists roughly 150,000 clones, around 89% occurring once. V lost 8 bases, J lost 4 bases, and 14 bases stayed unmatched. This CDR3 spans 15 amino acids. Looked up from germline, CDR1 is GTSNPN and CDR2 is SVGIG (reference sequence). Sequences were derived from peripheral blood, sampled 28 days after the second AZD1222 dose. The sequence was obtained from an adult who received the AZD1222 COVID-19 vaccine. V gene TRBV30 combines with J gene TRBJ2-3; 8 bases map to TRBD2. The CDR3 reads CALGRGLEDSDTQYF. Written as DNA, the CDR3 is TGTGCCCTAGGGAGGGGACTAGAGGATTCAGATACGCAGTATTTT.